This T cell receptor beta chain was sequenced for a study of spatial heterogeneity in lung cancer. Background on the study: When available, follow-up PBMC samples taken a median of around 2 years after resection were sequenced.

This clonotype was seen ten or more times. The CDR3 covers 12 residues. From germline, CDR1 is GTSNPN and CDR2 SVGIG (reference sequence). Trimming took 1 base from V and 5 from J, leaving 7 bases between them. Sample time point: blood at routine non-recurrence follow-up after resection. TCRdb re-analysed the 5' RACE reads in MiXCR, keeping a single row per CDR3 protein. Seen here are 85,000 to 100,000 distinct CDR3 sequences, less than 20% observed once, and the top ten hold 21%. The chain is built from TRBV30 and TRBJ2-3, with D hard to call. The receptor comes from a male donor with early-stage non-small cell lung cancer. The material was PBMCs, obtained at follow-up. CDR3 region: CAWSGGGDTQYF. The CDR3 DNA sequence: TGTGCCTGGAGTGGCGGTGGAGATACGCAGTATTTT.